This T cell receptor (beta chain) was profiled in a study of Graves' ophthalmopathy and Graves' hyperthyroidism. Study results and caveats: At around 65% sensitivity and approximately 78% specificity, the model predicted progression of the ophthalmopathy.

The CDR3 covers 15 residues. CDR1 is LGHNT and CDR2 is FRNRAP in the germline V gene. Notes on this clonotype: Its antigen remains unidentified.

Amplified TCR beta CDR3 regions were obtained using RNA transcripts as template. HTBI primers were used in a first-round RT-PCR, which preceded a second-round multiplex PCR. TCRdb ran MiXCR on the multiplex PCR reads and lists one entry per CDR3 protein. The table has around 1,200,000 distinct CDR3 sequences, about 40% seen once; the top ten hold approximately 12%. The sample was peripheral blood or thyroid tissue (not recorded which). J is TRBJ2-7 and V is TRBV12-5, with 9 bases fitting TRBD1. The TCR sequence derives from an adult man with Graves' hyperthyroidism. This chain's CDR3 is CASSKNRGPSYEQYF. The CDR3 region has the DNA TGTGCCAGCAGTAAAAACAGGGGGCCCTCCTACGAGCAGTACTTC.